This T cell receptor (beta chain) was recorded in a study of cytomegalovirus exposure and HLA in healthy donors. Per the germline V gene, CDR1 is MDHEN and CDR2 is SYDVKM. There are 15 residues in the CDR3. The trim removed 5 bases at V and 5 bases at J, leaving 11 bases unmatched. PCR amplification relied on 60 Vbeta primers (plus 13 Jbeta primers). The repertoire was sequenced with immunoSEQ multiplex PCR; TCRdb's copy has only in-frame clones and lacks some. The table records about 140,000 clones, approximately 81% of them present only once. V gene TRBV28 combines with J gene TRBJ2-7; TRBD2 matches 8 bases. The sample taken for sequencing was PBMCs. This TCR was recovered from a woman between 40 and 55 years old in good health and CMV-seropositive. The chain's CDR3 is CASSQAGTSRDEQYF. The DNA of the CDR3 is TGTGCCAGCAGTCAGGCGGGGACTAGTAGGGACGAGCAGTACTTC.